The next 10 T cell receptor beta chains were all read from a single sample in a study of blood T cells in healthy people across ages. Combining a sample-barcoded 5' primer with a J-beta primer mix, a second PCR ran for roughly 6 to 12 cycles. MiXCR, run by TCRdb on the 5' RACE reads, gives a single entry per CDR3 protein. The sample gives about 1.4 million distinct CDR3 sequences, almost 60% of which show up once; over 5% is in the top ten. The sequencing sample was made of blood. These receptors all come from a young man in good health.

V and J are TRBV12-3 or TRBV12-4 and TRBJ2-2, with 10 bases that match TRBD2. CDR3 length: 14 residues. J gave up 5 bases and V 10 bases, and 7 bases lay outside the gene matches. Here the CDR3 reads CATLSGRGTGELFF. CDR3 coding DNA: TGTGCCACCCTGAGCGGGAGGGGGACCGGGGAGCTGTTTTTT.

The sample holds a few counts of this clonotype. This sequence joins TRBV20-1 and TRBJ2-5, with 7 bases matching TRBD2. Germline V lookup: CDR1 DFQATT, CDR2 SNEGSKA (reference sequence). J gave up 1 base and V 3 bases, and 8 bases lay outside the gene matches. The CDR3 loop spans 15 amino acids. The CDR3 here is CSASRLAIPQETQYF. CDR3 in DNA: TGCAGTGCTAGTCGACTAGCTATACCCCAAGAGACCCAGTACTTC.

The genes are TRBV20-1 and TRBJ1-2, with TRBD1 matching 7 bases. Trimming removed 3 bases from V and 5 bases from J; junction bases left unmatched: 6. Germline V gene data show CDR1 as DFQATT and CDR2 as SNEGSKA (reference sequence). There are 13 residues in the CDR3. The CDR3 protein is CSASRGQFYGYTF. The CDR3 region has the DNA TGCAGTGCTAGTAGGGGGCAATTTTATGGCTACACCTTC.

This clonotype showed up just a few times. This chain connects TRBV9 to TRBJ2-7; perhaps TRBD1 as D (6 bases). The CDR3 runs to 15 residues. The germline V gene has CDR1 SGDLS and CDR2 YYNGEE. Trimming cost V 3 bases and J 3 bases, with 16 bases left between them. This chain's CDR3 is CASSDTPGTNYEQYF. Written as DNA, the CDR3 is TGTGCCAGCAGCGATACCCCCGGGACAAACTACGAGCAGTACTTC.

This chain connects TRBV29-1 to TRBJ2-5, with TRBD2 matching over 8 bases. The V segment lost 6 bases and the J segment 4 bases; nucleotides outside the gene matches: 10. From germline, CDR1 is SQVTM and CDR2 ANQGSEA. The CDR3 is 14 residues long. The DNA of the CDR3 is TGCAGCGTCCTGGGCAGCGGGAGTCGAGAGACCCAGTACTTC. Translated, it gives CSVLGSGSRETQYF.

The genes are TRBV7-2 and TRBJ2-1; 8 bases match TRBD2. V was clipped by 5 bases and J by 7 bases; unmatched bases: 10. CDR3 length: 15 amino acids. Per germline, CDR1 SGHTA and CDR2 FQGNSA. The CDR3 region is CASSIRGLVENEQFF. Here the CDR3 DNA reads TGTGCCAGCAGCATTAGGGGACTAGTTGAGAATGAGCAGTTCTTC.

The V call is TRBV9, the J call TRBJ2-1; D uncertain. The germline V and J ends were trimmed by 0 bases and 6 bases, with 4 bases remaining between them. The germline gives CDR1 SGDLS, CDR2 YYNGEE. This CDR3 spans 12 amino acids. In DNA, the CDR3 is TGTGCCAGCAGCGTAGCTTCCAATGAGCAGTTCTTC. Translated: CASSVASNEQFF.

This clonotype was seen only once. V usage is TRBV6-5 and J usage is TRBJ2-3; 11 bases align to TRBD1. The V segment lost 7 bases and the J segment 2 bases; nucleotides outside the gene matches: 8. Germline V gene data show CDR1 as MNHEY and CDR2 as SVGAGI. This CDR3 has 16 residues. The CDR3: CASTLWTGGVTDTQYF. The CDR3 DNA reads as TGTGCCAGCACTTTATGGACAGGGGGCGTCACAGATACGCAGTATTTT.

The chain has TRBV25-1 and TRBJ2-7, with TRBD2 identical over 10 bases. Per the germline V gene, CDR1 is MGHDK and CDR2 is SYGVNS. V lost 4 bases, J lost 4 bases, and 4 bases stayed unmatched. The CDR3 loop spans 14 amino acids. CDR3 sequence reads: CASSGAGGPYEQYF. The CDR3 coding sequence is TGTGCCAGCAGTGGAGCGGGAGGGCCGTACGAGCAGTACTTC.

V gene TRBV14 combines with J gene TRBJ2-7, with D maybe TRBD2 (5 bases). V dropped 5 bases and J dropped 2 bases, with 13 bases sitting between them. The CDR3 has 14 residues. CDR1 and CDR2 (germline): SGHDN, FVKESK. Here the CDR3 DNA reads TGTGCCAGCAGCGCCATGGAGGCTCCCTACGAGCAGTACTTC. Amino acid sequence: CASSAMEAPYEQYF.